This entry describes one TCR beta chain. No cognate antigen has been identified for it. No base quality values were provided; no much bigger clone lies one nucleotide off. The label giving this sample's time point can be read as: baseline before oral tofacitinib. Lesional scalp punch biopsies and peripheral blood were collected from alopecia areata patients. PBMCs were separated by density centrifugation and stained for CD3, CD4 and CD8, after which CD4+ and CD8+ T cells were sorted on a FACSAria. This sample was included in a study of CD8+ T cells in alopecia areata listed by TCRdb under 2018. Looking at the study overall: Treated patients were enrolled in an open-label pilot trial of oral tofacitinib at 5 to 10 mg twice daily for moderate-to-severe alopecia areata. Patients received tofacitinib for 6 to 18 months and were then followed off drug for 6 months to check for delayed response and recurrence. To study T cell clonal expansion in alopecia areata, the researchers applied high-throughput TCRbeta sequencing to both the C3H/HeJ mouse model and human patients. In humans, TCRbeta sequencing was performed on scalp tissue and on sorted CD4+ and CD8+ peripheral blood T cells from healthy controls and from patients with patchy or totalis/universalis alopecia areata. Biopsies were taken from tofacitinib-treated patients at baseline and at 4 and 24 weeks of treatment, and a later scalp biopsy was taken in several of the tofacitinib-treated patients. Clonality in the scalp was compared among normal scalp (n=4), patchy alopecia areata scalp (n=8), and alopecia totalis/universalis scalp (n=8). The RNA source kit depended on sample type: the PAXgene miRNA kit for fixed scalp, the miRNeasy kit for PBMCs, and the RNeasy kit for mouse skin. immunoSEQ multiplex PCR using 35 Vbeta forward primers and 13 Jbeta reverse primers was used to amplify TCRbeta CDR3 regions. What the research found in general, with its limitations: Higher clonality and more expanded CD8+ clones were observed in lesional scalp than in normal scalp, particularly in alopecia totalis/universalis, a finding suggestive of antigenic drive. Compared with mice, TCR sequences shared between patients were less clear, possibly partly because of HLA diversity across the patient population. Unlike mouse skin, which is dominated by gammadelta T cells, normal human skin has resident alphabeta T cells that are also sequenced, and this complicates analysis of the scalp TCR repertoire.

The germline V gene yields MGHRA for CDR1 and YSYEKL for CDR2. From cysteine to phenylalanine, the CDR3 is 16 amino acids long. The sequence is cut down to CDR3 DNA, 48 bases in frame from base 1. Trimmed from V: 6 bases; trimmed from J: 5 bases; junction bases lacking a gene match: 14. Library preparation used the immunoSEQ multiplex PCR assay. RNA was extracted from all samples and reverse transcribed into cDNA as template for TCR sequencing. First-strand cDNA was synthesized using SuperScript III with a 2:1 mix of oligo-dT and random hexamers. Amplification bias was assessed with a synthetic immune receptor repertoire, and residual bias was removed computationally. The authors' pipeline ran thus. Raw reads were preprocessed for error removal, and CDR3 was defined according to IMGT conventions as running from the conserved cysteine to phenylalanine. To get clonality, Shannon entropy was normalized by log2 of the number of productive unique TCRs and the result was subtracted from 1. Scalp TCRbeta sequences were cross-referenced with sorted blood CD4 and CD8 repertoires so that the CD4 or CD8 identity of scalp clones could be inferred. Not all clones reach the TCRdb copy of this immuneACCESS table, which keeps in-frame sequences only. Checked studies attribute under half of the gap to unresolved V genes and leave the rest unexplained. V and J calls and clone size are those listed in that table; D and trimming were worked out from the DNA. This sample lists hundreds of thousands of clones; about 53% were detected once. The ten biggest clones cover 0.45% of the sample.

The TCR originated in a human donor with alopecia areata. The sequences come from CD4+ T cells sorted from blood, collected at week 0. Recombination joined TRBV4-1 with TRBJ2-3; 7 bases in the junction line up with TRBD2. The DNA reads as follows: TGCGCCAGCAGGGAGGGTAGGCGGGAGCGCCAAGATACGCAGTATTTT. Its protein is CASREGRRERQDTQYF.